Shown below are 13 T cell receptor beta chains from a single sample sequenced in a study of T cells in Graves' hyperthyroidism and ophthalmopathy. Amplified regions were TCR beta CDR3 sequences from RNA transcripts. When the TCR CDR3 underwent first-round RT-PCR, the HTBI primer set was used. TCRdb independently ran MiXCR on the multiplex PCR reads; one entry per CDR3 protein. The sample has 400,000 or so distinct CDR3 sequences, roughly 15% seen once. Source material: blood. The source of these receptors is a woman aged 55-70 years with Graves' ophthalmopathy.

The rearrangement links TRBV20-1 to TRBJ1-4; D is uncertain. This CDR3 comprises 13 residues. The V and J ends lost 6 bases and 7 bases respectively, with 15 bases between them. Germline-derived CDR1 and CDR2 are DFQATT and SNEGSKA (reference sequence). The CDR3: CSAGSPRSEKLFF. DNA for the CDR3: TGCAGTGCAGGGAGTCCGCGGAGTGAAAAACTGTTTTTT.

This clonotype has ten or more counts. The V call is TRBV20-1, the J call TRBJ2-1; D may be TRBD2 (6 bases). This CDR3 has 15 amino acids. V was pared by 0 bases and J by 8 bases, with 17 bases between. Germline V gene data show CDR1 as DFQATT and CDR2 as SNEGSKA (reference sequence). The CDR3 is CSAREGRAGLDEQFF. Written as DNA, the CDR3 is TGCAGTGCTAGAGAGGGGCGAGCGGGTCTGGATGAGCAGTTCTTC.

This clonotype was observed a few times. This chain joins TRBV18 and TRBJ2-1; D assignment may be TRBD1 or TRBD2 (5 bases each). The CDR3 spans 16 residues. Deletions cut 0 bases from V and 6 bases from J, with 15 bases between. Germline CDR1 is KGHSH and CDR2 is LQKENI. The CDR3 sequence is CASSPPGPGSLNEQFF. CDR3 DNA: TGTGCCAGCTCACCACCGGGGCCGGGATCCCTCAATGAGCAGTTCTTC.

At least ten counts were recorded for this clonotype. This sequence joins TRBV15 and TRBJ1-2, with 10 bases fitting TRBD1. Germline CDR1 and CDR2: LNHNV and YYDKDF (reference sequence). The CDR3 extends over 17 amino acids. J lost 4 bases, V lost 1 base, and 9 bases had no gene match. For the CDR3, the DNA is TGTGCCACCAGCAGAGCGGGACAGGGGCTTCAATTCTATGGCTACACCTTC. Its translation is CATSRAGQGLQFYGYTF. The variable domain in full, with the rest retrieved from reference TRBV15 and TRBJ1-2, is DAMVIQNPRYQVTQFGKPVTLSCSQTLNHNVMYWYQQKSSQAPKLLFHYYDKDFNNEADTPDNFQSRRPNTSFCFLDIRSPGLGDTAMYLCATSRAGQGLQFYGYTFGSGTRLTVV.

On this clonotype itself: This may be a read error, as it is one base from a much larger clone. This CDR3 fails to terminate in the conserved phenylalanine or tryptophan, so it likely reflects a read error. The J gene is TRBJ2-5, the V gene TRBV7-6; D is possibly TRBD1 (6 bases). Germline-derived CDR1 and CDR2 are SGHVS and FNYEAQ. V was trimmed by 5 bases and J by 1 base, leaving 8 bases between them. The CDR3 extends over 13 amino acids. This CDR3 reads CASSRTAQETQYL. CDR3 sequence (DNA): TGTGCCAGCAGCCGGACAGCCCAAGAGACCCAGTACCTC.

This clonotype was observed a few times. The chain combines TRBV7-3 with TRBJ2-1; D assignment may be TRBD1 or TRBD2 (5 bases each). V lost 4 bases, J lost 7 bases, and 11 bases lay in between. Germline CDR1 reads SGHTA; CDR2 reads FQGTGA. CDR3 length: 13 amino acids. The CDR3 DNA reads TGTGCCAGCAGCTCCGGGGCTGGGAATGAGCAGTTCTTC. Protein: CASSSGAGNEQFF.

This clonotype was picked up many times. The chain uses TRBV2 and TRBJ2-1; D gene unclear. Trimming pared 6 bases from V and 1 base from J, leaving 1 base between. Germline CDR1 is SNHLY and CDR2 is FYNNEI. The CDR3 extends over 11 amino acids. The chain's CDR3 is CASRSYNEQFF. The CDR3 nucleotides are TGTGCCAGCAGGTCCTACAATGAGCAGTTCTTC.

The rearrangement links TRBV12-3 or TRBV12-4 to TRBJ2-2; D unresolved. V was pared by 6 bases and J by 4 bases, with 21 bases between. The CDR3 contains 17 residues. This CDR3 reads CASSSWYLLFSTGELFF. CDR3 DNA: TGTGCCAGCAGCTCCTGGTACCTTCTTTTTAGCACCGGGGAGCTGTTTTTT.

The sample holds many counts of this clonotype. This chain joins TRBV20-1 and TRBJ2-5; 7 nucleotides match TRBD1. Germline lookup yields CDR1 DFQATT and CDR2 SNEGSKA (reference sequence). CDR3 length: 12 amino acids. The J segment lost 0 bases and the V segment lost 8 bases, leaving 3 bases of the junction unmatched. CDR3 in amino acids: CSPGTDQETQYF. The DNA for the CDR3 is TGCAGTCCCGGGACAGACCAAGAGACCCAGTACTTC.

This clonotype was found many times. The V gene is TRBV10-1, the J gene TRBJ2-2, with 8 positions matching TRBD2. With 8 bases clipped from V and 1 base from J, the junction kept 6 bases outside the gene matches. The V gene's germline CDR1 is WNHNN and CDR2 SYGVQD (reference sequence). This CDR3 comprises 15 residues. The CDR3 DNA is TGCGCCAGCTCGCCGGGACTAGTGAACACCGGGGAGCTGTTTTTT. Protein: CASSPGLVNTGELFF.

This chain connects TRBV19 to TRBJ1-5; possible D gene TRBD1, 6 bases. Germline V gives CDR1 LNHDA, CDR2 SQIVND (reference sequence). The ends were cut back, 4 bases at V and 7 bases at J, with 11 bases in the middle. CDR3 size: 13 residues. The DNA for the CDR3 is TGTGCCAGTAGTACAGGGGTTGGGCAGCCCCAGCATTTT. This encodes CASSTGVGQPQHF.

This clonotype turned up a few times. The rearrangement links TRBV9 to TRBJ1-2, with D hard to call. Germline lookup yields CDR1 SGDLS and CDR2 YYNGEE. The CDR3 extends over 15 amino acids. Trimming stripped 4 bases from V and 6 bases from J, with 19 bases between. The CDR3 DNA sequence: TGTGCCAGCAGCAAACAAAGTACCAGGTTCGATGGCTACACCTTC. It is translated as CASSKQSTRFDGYTF.

This clonotype was observed many times. The chain has TRBV20-1 and TRBJ1-2; tentatively, D is TRBD1 (5 bases). CDR1 is DFQATT, CDR2 SNEGSKA, per germline (reference sequence). This CDR3 has 12 residues. With 5 bases removed from V and 10 bases from J, the gap between germline ends came to 17 bases. The CDR3 protein is CSAARDAVDYTF. For the CDR3, the DNA is TGCAGTGCTGCCCGGGACGCAGTGGACTACACCTTC.